Listed below are T cell receptor beta chains from one sample, sequenced in a study of T cell changes during pregnancy in multiple sclerosis. The assay was immunoSEQ multiplex PCR, and TCRdb's table has in-frame clones only and misses some. The sample has under 130,000 clones, about 90% seen once; the top ten hold 0.8% to 1%. The material was peripheral blood, obtained after pregnancy. These receptors came from a female donor with multiple sclerosis, enrolled in a pregnancy study. The CDR3 runs from the conserved cysteine through the conserved F or W. Each record gives: J gene, V gene, D gene, CDR3 length, clone size, CDR3 protein, CDR3 DNA. D genes are given only for firm matches. Not all rows give a size; the values are once, few, many and, for expanded clones, a class.

J: TRBJ1-4
V: TRBV7-9
D: TRBD1
length: 13
size: .
CDR3: CASLRTGDEKLFF
DNA: TGTGCCAGCTTGCGGACAGGGGACGAAAAACTGTTTTTT

J: TRBJ2-1
V: TRBV30
D: TRBD1
length: 15
size: .
CDR3: CAWSGGQGEYNEQFF
DNA: TGTGCCTGGAGTGGGGGACAGGGGGAGTACAATGAGCAGTTCTTC

J: TRBJ1-2
V: TRBV19
D: .
length: 14
size: .
CDR3: CASSIRTSLYGYTF
DNA: TGTGCCAGTAGTATCAGAACCTCTCTCTATGGCTACACCTTC

J: TRBJ1-1
V: TRBV13
D: .
length: 13
size: .
CDR3: CASSLNLNTEAFF
DNA: TGTGCCAGCAGCCTTAACTTGAACACTGAAGCTTTCTTT

J: TRBJ1-5
V: TRBV10-3
D: TRBD1
length: 13
size: .
CDR3: CAIRGQPNQPQHF
DNA: TGTGCCATCAGGGGACAGCCCAATCAGCCCCAGCATTTT

J: TRBJ1-4
V: TRBV18
D: .
length: 13
size: .
CDR3: CASSPGLLEKLFF
DNA: TGTGCCAGCTCACCAGGCCTGTTGGAAAAACTGTTTTTT

J: TRBJ1-6
V: TRBV6-5
D: .
length: 13
size: once
CDR3: CASSYTGESPLHF
DNA: TGTGCCAGCAGTTATACAGGAGAATCACCCCTCCACTTT

J: TRBJ2-7
V: TRBV7-8
D: TRBD1
length: 15
size: .
CDR3: CASSHHRDSPYEQYF
DNA: TGTGCCAGCAGCCACCACAGGGACAGCCCCTACGAGCAGTACTTC

J: TRBJ1-2
V: TRBV5-1
D: .
length: 15
size: .
CDR3: CASSLLRGADYGYTF
DNA: TGCGCCAGCAGCTTACTAAGGGGCGCGGACTATGGCTACACCTTC

J: TRBJ2-1
V: TRBV27
D: TRBD2
length: 15
size: .
CDR3: CASSPSGRPYNEQFF
DNA: TGTGCCAGCAGCCCTAGCGGGAGGCCCTACAATGAGCAGTTCTTC

J: TRBJ1-1
V: TRBV6-1
D: .
length: 14
size: .
CDR3: CASRPRGGNTEAFF
DNA: TGTGCCAGCCGTCCTAGGGGGGGAAACACTGAAGCTTTCTTT

J: TRBJ2-1
V: TRBV2
D: TRBD1
length: 15
size: .
CDR3: CASSPNRGLGDEQFF
DNA: TGTGCCAGCAGTCCTAACAGGGGCTTGGGTGATGAGCAGTTCTTC

J: TRBJ1-2
V: TRBV6-7
D: TRBD1
length: 15
size: .
CDR3: CASSQTGGSIYGYTF
DNA: TGTGCCAGCAGCCAGACAGGGGGCAGTATCTATGGCTACACCTTC

J: TRBJ2-1
V: TRBV5-6
D: .
length: 17
size: .
CDR3: CASSVDGRGNGSNEQFF
DNA: TGTGCCAGCAGCGTCGACGGGAGAGGTAATGGTAGCAATGAGCAGTTCTTC

J: TRBJ2-1
V: TRBV11-2
D: .
length: 16
size: .
CDR3: CASSFRRGSAYNEQFF
DNA: TGTGCCAGCAGCTTCCGTAGGGGGTCCGCTTACAATGAGCAGTTCTTC

J: TRBJ2-7
V: TRBV2
D: .
length: 12
size: .
CDR3: CASSTRGSEQYF
DNA: TGTGCCAGCAGCACCAGGGGTAGCGAGCAGTACTTC

J: TRBJ1-5
V: TRBV2
D: .
length: 15
size: .
CDR3: CASSVSPGFGQPQHF
DNA: TGTGCCAGCAGCGTTTCCCCCGGGTTCGGTCAGCCCCAGCATTTT

J: TRBJ1-1
V: TRBV19
D: .
length: 14
size: .
CDR3: CASSIGVEDTEAFF
DNA: TGTGCCAGTAGTATCGGGGTTGAGGACACTGAAGCTTTCTTT

J: TRBJ2-7
V: TRBV10-3
D: TRBD2
length: 14
size: .
CDR3: CAIRKAGASYEQYF
DNA: TGTGCCATCAGGAAAGCGGGGGCCTCCTACGAGCAGTACTTC

J: TRBJ2-1
V: TRBV4-1
D: TRBD2
length: 19
size: few
CDR3: CASNHGSGGLLSSYNEQFF
DNA: TGCGCCAGTAACCACGGCAGCGGGGGCCTACTAAGCTCCTACAATGAGCAGTTCTTC

J: TRBJ2-2
V: TRBV5-4
D: .
length: 13
size: .
CDR3: CASSRGAAGELFF
DNA: TGTGCCAGCAGTCGGGGGGCCGCCGGGGAGCTGTTTTTT

J: TRBJ2-5
V: TRBV7-3
D: .
length: 13
size: .
CDR3: CASSLARQETQYF
DNA: TGTGCCAGCAGCCTTGCCAGACAAGAGACCCAGTACTTC

J: TRBJ2-3
V: TRBV5-6
D: TRBD2
length: 15
size: .
CDR3: CASRPLAGVKDTQYF
DNA: TGTGCCAGCAGACCTCTAGCGGGGGTAAAGGATACGCAGTATTTT

J: TRBJ2-1
V: TRBV11-2
D: .
length: 17
size: .
CDR3: CASGGRGAELSYNEQFF
DNA: TGTGCCAGCGGGGGGAGAGGGGCGGAACTCTCCTACAATGAGCAGTTCTTC

J: TRBJ2-5
V: TRBV4-3
D: TRBD2
length: 15
size: .
CDR3: CASSQGPGRGETQYF
DNA: TGCGCCAGCAGCCAAGGTCCCGGGAGGGGAGAGACCCAGTACTTC

J: TRBJ1-5
V: TRBV9
D: TRBD1
length: 15
size: .
CDR3: CASSFGQDNNQPQHF
DNA: TGTGCCAGCAGCTTCGGACAGGACAACAATCAGCCCCAGCATTTT

J: TRBJ2-1
V: TRBV30
D: .
length: 15
size: .
CDR3: CAWMSVRRGYNEQFF
DNA: TGTGCCTGGATGAGTGTGCGGAGAGGCTACAATGAGCAGTTCTTC

J: TRBJ2-1
V: TRBV28
D: TRBD1
length: 15
size: once
CDR3: CASRTGGSSYNEQFF
DNA: TGTGCCAGCAGAACAGGGGGGTCCTCCTACAATGAGCAGTTCTTC

J: TRBJ2-1
V: TRBV20-1
D: .
length: 11
size: .
CDR3: CSASRENEQFF
DNA: TGCAGTGCTAGCAGGGAAAATGAGCAGTTCTTC

J: TRBJ2-1
V: TRBV2
D: TRBD2
length: 15
size: .
CDR3: CASSGRAGGMNEQFF
DNA: TGTGCCAGCAGTGGTAGAGCGGGAGGGATGAATGAGCAGTTCTTC

J: TRBJ2-1
V: TRBV2
D: .
length: 12
size: .
CDR3: CASSEQRNEQFF
DNA: TGTGCCAGCAGTGAGCAGCGCAATGAGCAGTTCTTC

J: TRBJ1-3
V: TRBV6-5
D: .
length: 14
size: .
CDR3: CASSYSADGNTIYF
DNA: TGTGCCAGCAGTTACTCGGCGGATGGAAACACCATATATTTT

J: TRBJ1-2
V: TRBV7-2
D: .
length: 14
size: .
CDR3: CASSLLRDQMSYTF
DNA: TGTGCCAGCAGCTTGCTGAGGGATCAGATGAGTTACACCTTC

J: TRBJ2-1
V: TRBV12-5
D: TRBD2
length: 13
size: .
CDR3: CASGPRGGDEQFF
DNA: TGTGCTAGTGGACCCCGGGGGGGAGATGAGCAGTTCTTC

J: TRBJ1-2
V: TRBV7-9
D: TRBD1
length: 15
size: .
CDR3: CASSLSQGANYGYTF
DNA: TGTGCCAGCAGCTTATCCCAGGGGGCGAACTATGGCTACACCTTC

J: TRBJ2-7
V: TRBV27
D: TRBD2
length: 15
size: .
CDR3: CASSPQAGAAYEQYF
DNA: TGTGCCAGCAGTCCCCAAGCGGGAGCCGCCTACGAGCAGTACTTC

J: TRBJ1-2
V: TRBV21-1
D: .
length: 16
size: .
CDR3: CASSKGCDRVDYGYTF
DNA: TGTGCCAGCAGCAAAGGTTGTGACAGGGTAGACTATGGCTACACCTTC

J: TRBJ2-2
V: TRBV27
D: .
length: 17
size: .
CDR3: CANNEPGRQSNTGELFF
DNA: TGTGCCAACAACGAACCTGGCCGACAGTCGAACACCGGGGAGCTGTTTTTT

J: TRBJ1-2
V: TRBV5-1
D: TRBD1
length: 15
size: few
CDR3: CASSLKGGNSYGYTF
DNA: TGCGCCAGCAGCTTGAAAGGGGGCAACAGCTATGGCTACACCTTC

J: TRBJ1-4
V: TRBV2
D: .
length: 12
size: .
CDR3: CASRGINEKLFF
DNA: TGTGCCAGCCGAGGGATAAATGAAAAACTGTTTTTT

J: TRBJ1-2
V: TRBV19
D: TRBD1
length: 17
size: .
CDR3: CASSINRGTAFYYGYTF
DNA: TGTGCCAGTAGTATAAACAGGGGGACAGCCTTTTACTATGGCTACACCTTC

J: TRBJ2-7
V: TRBV27
D: TRBD2
length: 15
size: .
CDR3: CASSNPSGLLYEQYF
DNA: TGTGCCAGCAGTAACCCTAGCGGTTTACTCTACGAGCAGTACTTC

J: TRBJ1-2
V: TRBV19
D: .
length: 13
size: once
CDR3: CASSMGLPSRYTF
DNA: TGTGCCAGTAGTATGGGACTCCCAAGCCGCTACACCTTC

J: TRBJ2-7
V: TRBV10-2
D: TRBD2
length: 16
size: .
CDR3: CASSEWGDSGRNEQYF
DNA: TGCGCCAGCAGTGAGTGGGGGGACAGCGGGAGGAACGAGCAGTACTTC

J: TRBJ2-1
V: TRBV5-4
D: .
length: 16
size: .
CDR3: CASSLGGGPRRREQFF
DNA: TGTGCCAGCAGCTTGGGAGGAGGGCCGAGAAGGAGGGAGCAGTTCTTC

J: TRBJ1-1
V: TRBV6-1
D: .
length: 15
size: .
CDR3: CASSDPLRDKLEAFF
DNA: TGTGCCAGCAGTGATCCCCTTCGGGACAAACTTGAAGCTTTCTTT

J: TRBJ1-1
V: TRBV2
D: .
length: 16
size: few
CDR3: CASIKVGEWMKTEAFF
DNA: TGTGCCAGCATAAAGGTAGGAGAATGGATGAAAACTGAAGCTTTCTTT

J: TRBJ2-5
V: TRBV4-1
D: TRBD2
length: 16
size: .
CDR3: CASSLGLAGAQETQYF
DNA: TGCGCCAGCAGCCTTGGACTAGCGGGCGCACAAGAGACCCAGTACTTC

J: TRBJ1-1
V: TRBV28
D: TRBD1
length: 14
size: .
CDR3: CASTTGGSETEAFF
DNA: TGTGCCAGCACGACAGGGGGCAGCGAGACTGAAGCTTTCTTT

J: TRBJ2-1
V: TRBV2
D: .
length: 11
size: .
CDR3: CASSVTPGQFF
DNA: TGTGCCAGCAGTGTGACCCCGGGGCAGTTCTTC

J: TRBJ2-1
V: TRBV5-1
D: TRBD2
length: 16
size: .
CDR3: CASSPGLARRGHEQFF
DNA: TGCGCCAGCAGCCCCGGACTAGCGCGCAGGGGCCATGAGCAGTTCTTC

J: TRBJ2-1
V: TRBV7-9
D: .
length: 14
size: .
CDR3: CASSLRGSGNEQFF
DNA: TGTGCCAGCAGCTTAAGAGGTAGTGGCAATGAGCAGTTCTTC

J: TRBJ2-1
V: TRBV2
D: TRBD2
length: 15
size: once
CDR3: CASSDWRESDNEQFF
DNA: TGTGCCAGCAGTGATTGGCGGGAGAGCGACAATGAGCAGTTCTTC

J: TRBJ1-2
V: TRBV11-3
D: TRBD1
length: 16
size: .
CDR3: CASSGDRDIPWYGYTF
DNA: TGTGCCAGCAGCGGGGACAGAGACATCCCTTGGTATGGCTACACCTTC

J: TRBJ1-2
V: TRBV9
D: .
length: 15
size: .
CDR3: CASSRDGGANYGYTF
DNA: TGTGCCAGCAGCCGCGACGGGGGGGCTAACTATGGCTACACCTTC

J: TRBJ2-2
V: TRBV7-3
D: .
length: 15
size: few
CDR3: CASSPPGSDTGELFF
DNA: TGTGCCAGCAGTCCCCCCGGGTCCGACACCGGGGAGCTGTTTTTT

J: TRBJ1-1
V: TRBV10-1
D: .
length: 16
size: few
CDR3: CASSEQAGGWNTEAFF
DNA: TGCGCCAGCAGTGAGCAGGCCGGGGGTTGGAACACTGAAGCTTTCTTT

J: TRBJ2-1
V: TRBV7-9
D: .
length: 15
size: few
CDR3: CASSPPPRVGNEQFF
DNA: TGTGCCAGCAGCCCCCCACCCAGGGTGGGCAATGAGCAGTTCTTC

J: TRBJ2-7
V: TRBV4-1
D: .
length: 15
size: .
CDR3: CASSHRRGQGNEQYF
DNA: TGCGCCAGCAGCCACCGACGCGGGCAGGGGAACGAGCAGTACTTC